The T cell receptor (beta chain) under discussion was sequenced for a study of T cells after posttransplantation cyclophosphamide. Germline V gene data show CDR1 as LNHDA and CDR2 as SQIVND (reference sequence). The CDR3 contains 16 residues. Trimming shortened V by 5 bases and J by 4 bases, and 20 bases separated the two germline ends. Using immunoSEQ multiplex PCR, the repertoire was profiled, and TCRdb retains in-frame clones only, with some absent. Sampling found 40,000 to 55,000 clones, none seen once. The study's findings and limits: Blood and skin or GI T cell repertoires showed limited TRB overlap. TRB clonality was highly associated with recipient CMV seropositivity and reactivation.

Many counts were recorded for this clone. Its specificity is not known. What was sequenced was PBMCs. This TCR came from a man aged 35-49 years in good health, CMV-negative, and a related stem cell transplant donor. The chain couples TRBV19 to TRBJ2-5, with a weak D call TRBD1 (7 bases). The CDR3 protein is CASSPGGSSLGETQYF. CDR3 DNA sequence: TGTGCCAGTAGTCCAGGGGGGAGTTCCCTGGGAGAGACCCAGTACTTC.